This entry lists 26 T cell receptor beta chains sequenced from one sample in a study of blood T cell repertoires in COVID-19. TCRdb keeps only in-frame clones here, not all; method: immunoSEQ multiplex PCR. The sample gives tens of thousands of clones, around 83% of which show up once; 35% to 45% is in the top ten. What was sequenced was peripheral blood. The receptor set was obtained from a woman of 80 years or more with active or convalescent COVID-19.

CDR3 coding DNA: TGTGCCAGCCAGACAGCTAACTATAATTCACCCCTCCACTTT. Amino acid sequence: CASQTANYNSPLHF. This chain links TRBV6-5 with TRBJ1-6; D perhaps matches TRBD1 (5 bases). There are 14 residues in the CDR3. V lost 8 bases and J 3 bases, leaving 11 bases between the germline ends. Germline values: CDR1 MNHEY, CDR2 SVGAGI.

The DNA of the CDR3 is TGTGCCAGCAGACGACGGACAGGCTATTTCAGTTCACCCCTCCACTTT. Translating it yields CASRRRTGYFSSPLHF. This chain connects TRBV28 to TRBJ1-6; 7 nucleotides agree with TRBD1. Per the germline V gene, CDR1 is MDHEN and CDR2 is SYDVKM. CDR3 length: 16 residues. Unmatched junction bases numbered 14, after V lost 6 bases and J lost 9 bases.

The V call is TRBV27, the J call TRBJ2-7; 9 bases line up with TRBD1. From germline, CDR1 is MNHEY and CDR2 SMNVEV (reference sequence). CDR3 length: 16 amino acids. The junction had 3 bases not matched to a gene; V was cut back by 0 bases and J by 0 bases. CDR3 in DNA: TGTGCCAGCAGTTTATCGCCGGGACAGGGCTCCTACGAGCAGTACTTC. Translation: CASSLSPGQGSYEQYF.

The V call is TRBV29-1, the J call TRBJ1-2, with D possibly being TRBD1 (6 bases). The V gene's germline CDR1 is SQVTM and CDR2 ANQGSEA. Trimming took 8 bases from V and 3 from J, leaving 16 bases between them. This CDR3 region has 13 residues. The CDR3 DNA sequence: TGCAGCATTGCGCAGGGGATCGACTATGGCTACACCTTC. Its protein is CSIAQGIDYGYTF.

The V call is TRBV27, the J call TRBJ1-5, with D hard to call. V lost 3 bases, J lost 7 bases, and 13 bases lay in between. The CDR3 is made up of 14 amino acids. CDR1 is MNHEY and CDR2 is SMNVEV in the germline V gene (reference sequence). DNA for the CDR3: TGTGCCAGCAGTTTTAATGGCGGCACGCAGCCCCAGCATTTT. This codes for CASSFNGGTQPQHF.

This clone showed up just once. V usage is TRBV2 and J usage is TRBJ1-5; TRBD1 agrees at 11 bases. The CDR3 runs 14 residues. V trimming: 7 bases; J trimming: 5 bases; junction bases outside the gene matches: 4. Germline CDR1 is SNHLY and CDR2 is FYNNEI. CDR3 nucleotides: TGTGCCAGCACCGGGACAGGGGGAGATCAGCCCCAGCATTTT. This sequence encodes CASTGTGGDQPQHF.

The chain couples TRBV7-9 to TRBJ2-1; 11 bases align to TRBD2. CDR1 SEHNR and CDR2 FQNEAQ come from the germline V gene (reference sequence). The CDR3 totals 15 residues. Trimming at V came to 0 bases and at J to 8 bases, leaving 3 bases not matched to a gene. The CDR3 region is CASSLALAGVDEQFF. The CDR3, as DNA: TGTGCCAGCAGCTTAGCACTAGCGGGAGTCGATGAGCAGTTCTTC.

The gene calls are TRBV29-1 and TRBJ2-1; the match to TRBD2 covers 9 bases. The CDR3 extends over 16 amino acids. Germline CDR1 and CDR2: SQVTM and ANQGSEA. V lost 2 bases and J lost 0; bases outside the gene matches: 5. CDR3 sequence reads: CSVEPRLAVSYNEQFF. The CDR3 nucleotides read TGCAGCGTTGAACCCCGACTAGCGGTCTCCTACAATGAGCAGTTCTTC.

The chain uses TRBV2 and TRBJ1-2, with D tentatively TRBD1 (5 bases). V gave up 3 bases and J gave up 4 bases, with 15 bases separating them. This CDR3 spans 15 amino acids. From germline, CDR1 is SNHLY and CDR2 FYNNEI. The CDR3 sequence is CASSESGQGSYGYTF. CDR3 nucleotide sequence: TGTGCCAGCAGTGAGAGTGGGCAGGGCTCCTATGGCTACACCTTC.

The rearrangement links TRBV7-8 to TRBJ2-7; TRBD2 agrees at 8 bases. The germline V gene encodes CDR1 SGHVS and CDR2 FQNEAQ. This CDR3 comprises 16 residues. V trimming: 1 base; J trimming: 3 bases; junction bases outside the gene matches: 8. The CDR3 DNA sequence: TGTGCCAGCAGCTTAGATTCGGGACTAGTGGGCTACGAGCAGTACTTC. This translates into CASSLDSGLVGYEQYF.

V is TRBV28 and J is TRBJ1-5, with a tentative D call TRBD1 (5 bases). The CDR3 is made up of 13 amino acids. Looked up from germline, CDR1 is MDHEN and CDR2 is SYDVKM. V was trimmed by 4 bases and J by 5 bases, leaving 9 bases between them. CDR3 residues: CASSWGSDQPQHF. In DNA, the CDR3 is TGTGCCAGCAGTTGGGGCAGCGATCAGCCCCAGCATTTT.

This clone was observed a single time. CDR3 amino acids: CAWSPSIRGGSGGSYNSPLHF. The CDR3 region has the DNA TGTGCCTGGAGTCCCTCCATTAGAGGGGGCAGTGGGGGCTCCTATAATTCACCCCTCCACTTT. V gene TRBV30 combines with J gene TRBJ1-6, with TRBD1 matching 7 bases. The CDR3 is 21 amino acids. V dropped 2 bases and J dropped 0; count of bases not matched to a gene: 19. Germline assignment: CDR1 GTSNPN and CDR2 SVGIG (reference sequence).

The CDR3 is CASSSTRFNYGYTF. The CDR3 nucleotides are TGTGCCAGCAGTTCCACGCGCTTCAACTATGGCTACACCTTC. This chain connects TRBV27 to TRBJ1-2; D not resolved. The CDR3 sequence is 14 residues long. Looked up from germline, CDR1 is MNHEY and CDR2 is SMNVEV (reference sequence). V was trimmed by 4 bases and J by 2 bases, leaving 11 bases between them.

V and J are TRBV2 and TRBJ2-1; 8 nucleotides match TRBD2. V shed 2 bases, J shed 15 bases, and the junction held 12 bases outside the gene matches. The CDR3 covers 14 residues. CDR1 is SNHLY and CDR2 is FYNNEI in the germline V gene. The CDR3 DNA reads as TGTGCCAGCAGTGAAAGGCTAGCGGGCGGGGCTCGGTTCTTC. Translation: CASSERLAGGARFF.

The genes are TRBV2 and TRBJ1-5; TRBD1 is a possible D gene (5 bases). This CDR3 comprises 14 residues. The V and J ends lost 1 base and 7 bases respectively, with 11 bases between them. Germline V gene lookup returns CDR1 SNHLY and CDR2 FYNNEI. The CDR3 region is CASSEGATAQPQHF. CDR3 DNA: TGTGCCAGCAGTGAAGGGGCGACAGCCCAGCCCCAGCATTTT.

This chain links TRBV29-1 with TRBJ1-1; D gene unclear. The germline gives CDR1 SQVTM, CDR2 ANQGSEA. The CDR3 is 11 residues long. The germline V and J ends were trimmed by 3 bases and 0 bases, with 2 bases remaining between them. The CDR3 region is CSVDVNTEAFF. For the CDR3, the DNA is TGCAGCGTTGACGTGAACACTGAAGCTTTCTTT.

The chain carries TRBV10-2 and TRBJ1-1; 7 bases fit TRBD1. The V gene's germline CDR1 is WSHSY and CDR2 SAAADI. The V gene end was trimmed by 5 bases and the J gene end by 5 bases; junction bases not matched to a gene: 14. The CDR3 runs 16 residues. DNA for the CDR3: TGCGCCAGCAGTCGACAGGGAAGGCTATCGGGGACTGAAGCTTTCTTT. Amino acid sequence: CASSRQGRLSGTEAFF.

The chain links TRBV27 to TRBJ1-4, with D perhaps matching TRBD1 (5 bases). The germline V and J ends were trimmed by 3 bases and 7 bases, with 9 bases remaining between them. Germline V lookup: CDR1 MNHEY, CDR2 SMNVEV (reference sequence). The CDR3 has 13 amino acids. The CDR3 nucleotides are TGTGCCAGCAGTTTCAGGGTTGGTGAAAAACTGTTTTTT. Protein sequence: CASSFRVGEKLFF.

The V gene is TRBV30, the J gene TRBJ2-1; TRBD2 agrees at 13 bases. There are 15 residues in the CDR3. Germline V gene lookup returns CDR1 GTSNPN and CDR2 SVGIG (reference sequence). The ends lost 0 bases at V and 10 bases at J; junction bases unmatched: 6. The CDR3 nucleotides are TGTGCCTGGAGTGTCGGACTAGCGGGAGCAGACGAGCAGTTCTTC. Its protein product is CAWSVGLAGADEQFF.

The V and J genes are TRBV21-1 and TRBJ1-5; no check of the table's D call, TRBD1, against the DNA was made. TRBV21-1 is annotated as a pseudogene. This CDR3 region has 14 residues. The CDR3 loop is CARNRGPGNQPQHF. CDR3 coding DNA: TGTGCCAGGAACAGGGGGCCTGGCAATCAGCCCCAGCATTTT.

The chain carries TRBV5-1 and TRBJ2-1, with 11 nucleotides matching TRBD2. V lost 0 bases, J lost 0 bases, and 8 bases stayed unmatched. In germline, CDR1 is SGHRS, CDR2 YFSETQ. The CDR3 loop spans 19 amino acids. This CDR3 reads CASSLGLAGTKSSYNEQFF. The CDR3 DNA reads as TGCGCCAGCAGCTTGGGACTAGCGGGGACGAAGAGCTCCTACAATGAGCAGTTCTTC.

A few counts support this clone. Other DNA variants within this sample encode the same CDR3. The chain has TRBV19 and TRBJ2-2; D unresolved. The germline gives CDR1 LNHDA, CDR2 SQIVND (reference sequence). The CDR3 loop spans 13 amino acids. Trimming pared 7 bases from V and 1 base from J, leaving 7 bases between. For the CDR3, the DNA is TGTGCCAGTACGGGTCTGAACACCGGGGAGCTGTTTTTT. The encoded protein is CASTGLNTGELFF.

CDR3 amino acids: CASSQEGASQETQYF. The CDR3 DNA sequence: TGTGCCAGCAGCCAAGAAGGGGCCAGCCAAGAGACCCAGTACTTC. This chain connects TRBV14 to TRBJ2-5; tentative D call: TRBD1 (5 bases). CDR3 length: 15 residues. The germline V gene encodes CDR1 SGHDN and CDR2 FVKESK. V lost 0 bases, J lost 1 base, and 9 bases lay in between.

The rearrangement joins TRBV2 to TRBJ2-3, with D unclear. The CDR3 is made up of 11 amino acids. Germline V CDR1 and CDR2: SNHLY, FYNNEI. The V end lost 8 bases, the J end lost 5 bases, and 8 bases lay between the germline ends. CDR3 DNA: TGTGCCAGCTCCCCAGGAGATACGCAGTATTTT. It encodes CASSPGDTQYF.

The chain couples TRBV19 to TRBJ1-1; the match to TRBD1 covers 8 bases. CDR1 LNHDA and CDR2 SQIVND come from the germline V gene (reference sequence). Germline trimming cut 4 bases from V and 1 base from J; bases unmatched to any gene: 5. The CDR3 loop spans 15 amino acids. CDR3 nucleotides: TGTGCCAGTAGTACGGAAGGACAGGGGAACACTGAAGCTTTCTTT. Translation: CASSTEGQGNTEAFF. Together with reference TRBV19 and TRBJ1-1, the CDR3 gives the full variable domain: DGGITQSPKYLFRKEGQNVTLSCEQNLNHDAMYWYRQDPGQGLRLIYYSQIVNDFQKGDIAEGYSVSREKKESFPLTVTSAQKNPTAFYLCASSTEGQGNTEAFFGQGTRLTVV.

This clone appeared a single time. The chain links TRBV7-2 to TRBJ2-3; TRBD1 aligns across 7 bases. Germline V lookup: CDR1 SGHTA, CDR2 FQGNSA. Unmatched junction bases numbered 8, after V lost 3 bases and J lost 2 bases. The CDR3 covers 16 residues. The CDR3, as DNA: TGTGCCAGCAGCTTCAGGGGGTCTACCCTCACAGATACGCAGTATTTT. This sequence encodes CASSFRGSTLTDTQYF.